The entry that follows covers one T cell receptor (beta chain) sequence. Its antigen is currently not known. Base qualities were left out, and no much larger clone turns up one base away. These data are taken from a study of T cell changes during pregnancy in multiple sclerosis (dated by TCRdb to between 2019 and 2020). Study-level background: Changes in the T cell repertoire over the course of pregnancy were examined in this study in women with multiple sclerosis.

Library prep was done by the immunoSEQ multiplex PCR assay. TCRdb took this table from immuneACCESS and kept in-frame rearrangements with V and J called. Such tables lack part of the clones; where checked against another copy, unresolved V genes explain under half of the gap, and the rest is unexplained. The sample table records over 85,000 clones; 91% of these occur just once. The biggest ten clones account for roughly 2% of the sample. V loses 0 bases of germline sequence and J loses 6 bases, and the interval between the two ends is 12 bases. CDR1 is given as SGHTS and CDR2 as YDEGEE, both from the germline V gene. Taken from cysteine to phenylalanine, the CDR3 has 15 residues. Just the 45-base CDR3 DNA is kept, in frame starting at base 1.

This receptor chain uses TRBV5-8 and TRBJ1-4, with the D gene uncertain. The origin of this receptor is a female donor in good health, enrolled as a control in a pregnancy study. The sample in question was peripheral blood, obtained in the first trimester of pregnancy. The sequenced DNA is TGTGCCAGCAGCTTGGGGACGGTGGGAGATGAAAAACTGTTTTTT. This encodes CASSLGTVGDEKLFF.